This T cell receptor beta chain comes out of a study of CD8 T cells in Susac syndrome. This clonotype came up once. J gave up 8 bases and V 3 bases, and 9 bases lay outside the gene matches. The CDR3 runs to 15 residues. Germline V gene data show CDR1 as ENHRY and CDR2 as SYGVKD. TEMRA cells were FACS-enriched, and CD8+ and CD4+ T cells were isolated negatively. RNA, at roughly 0.45 to 1 ug, was reverse transcribed with random hexamers. Amplification of TCR beta CDR3 spanned 54 Vbeta and 13 Jbeta via immunoSEQ multiplex PCR. TCRdb re-called the immunoSEQ multiplex PCR reads with MiXCR, one entry per CDR3 protein. Of 250,000 to 350,000 distinct CDR3 sequences in the sample, just over 90% were seen once.

The receptor's source is a human donor with multiple sclerosis. The J gene is TRBJ2-1, the V gene TRBV10-3; TRBD1 matches at 8 bases. The material sequenced was CD4+ T cells from PBMCs. The DNA for the CDR3 is TGTGCCATCAGTGATAGGGGACAGGAGGGCGATGAGCAGTTCTTC. This encodes CAISDRGQEGDEQFF.